The 13 T cell receptor beta chains reported below all come from one sample, sequenced in a study of cytomegalovirus exposure and HLA in healthy donors. The table came from immunoSEQ multiplex PCR; TCRdb's copy has only in-frame clones and leaves some out. The sample has 200,000 or so clones, approximately 82% seen once. Specimen: PBMCs. Receptors originate from a woman between 25 and 40 years old in good health and CMV-seropositive.

J is TRBJ2-7 and V is TRBV7-9, with 8 bases lining up with TRBD2. V lost 4 bases, J lost 4 bases, and 6 bases stayed unmatched. The CDR3 extends over 14 amino acids. CDR1 is SEHNR and CDR2 is FQNEAQ in the germline V gene (reference sequence). The CDR3 spells CASSSGLGVYEQYF. CDR3 coding DNA: TGTGCCAGCAGCTCGGGACTAGGGGTTTACGAGCAGTACTTC. Filled out from reference TRBV7-9 and TRBJ2-7, the complete variable domain reads DTGVSQNPRHKITKRGQNVTFRCDPISEHNRLYWYRQTLGQGPEFLTYFQNEAQLEKSRLLSDRFSAERPKGSFSTLEIQRTEQGDSAMYLCASSSGLGVYEQYFGPGTRLTVT.

The sample holds a few counts of this clone. The chain uses TRBV18 and TRBJ1-2, with D uncertain. Trimming cost V 3 bases and J 5 bases, with 16 bases left between them. This CDR3 has 15 amino acids. Germline V gene lookup returns CDR1 KGHSH and CDR2 LQKENI. The CDR3 loop reads CASSPGETGIYGYTF. In nucleotides, the CDR3 is TGTGCCAGCTCACCGGGCGAGACCGGCATATATGGCTACACCTTC.

The rearrangement links TRBV29-1 to TRBJ2-7; D call uncertain. The CDR3 spans 11 residues. The ends were cut back, 4 bases at V and 4 bases at J, with 8 bases in the middle. CDR1 and CDR2 from the germline V gene are SQVTM and ANQGSEA. This CDR3 is CSVGPFYEQYF. The CDR3 coding sequence is TGCAGCGTTGGGCCCTTTTACGAGCAGTACTTC.

The V gene is TRBV6-5, the J gene TRBJ2-1, with 8 bases that match TRBD2. Germline V gives CDR1 MNHEY, CDR2 SVGAGI. The CDR3 contains 15 residues. Germline trimming cut 7 bases from V and 4 bases from J; bases unmatched to any gene: 9. The CDR3 sequence is CASKLGPGGYNEQFF. The DNA of the CDR3 is TGTGCCAGCAAACTCGGTCCGGGAGGGTACAATGAGCAGTTCTTC.

This chain joins TRBV9 and TRBJ2-2; 8 positions match TRBD2. The CDR3 covers 16 residues. Germline trimming cut 4 bases from V and 6 bases from J; bases unmatched to any gene: 11. Germline lookup yields CDR1 SGDLS and CDR2 YYNGEE. The CDR3, as DNA: TGTGCCAGCAGCCCACGGACTAGCCCTGAACCCGGGGAGCTGTTTTTT. This sequence encodes CASSPRTSPEPGELFF.

The gene calls are TRBV4-2 and TRBJ2-2; no firm D call. There are 16 residues in the CDR3. Trimming removed 0 bases from V and 2 bases from J, with 10 bases in between. CDR1 and CDR2 from the germline V gene are LGHNA and YNFKEQ. CDR3 loop: CASSQERLGNTGELFF. The CDR3 nucleotides are TGTGCCAGCAGCCAAGAGAGGCTAGGAAACACCGGGGAGCTGTTTTTT.

This clone was seen just once. The V and J genes are TRBV28 and TRBJ2-7, with D hard to call. This CDR3 has 13 residues. The germline CDR1 and CDR2 sequences are MDHEN and SYDVKM. The V gene lost 2 bases and the J gene lost 2 bases, with 7 bases spanning the gap. As DNA, the CDR3 is TGTGCCAGCAGTTTACCACAAACCTACGAGCAGTACTTC. Protein: CASSLPQTYEQYF.

The chain combines TRBV5-6 with TRBJ1-1; D is unclear. Germline loops: CDR1 SGHDT, CDR2 YYEEEE. Trimming left V 0 bases short and J 9 bases short, with 6 bases between. This CDR3 is 11 amino acids long. The CDR3 DNA reads TGTGCCAGCAGCTTGGGGCAGAAAGCTTTCTTT. It yields the protein CASSLGQKAFF.

V and J are TRBV27 and TRBJ2-7, with 8 nucleotides matching TRBD2. With V trimmed by 6 bases and J by 2 bases, 3 bases remained unmatched. The germline V gene encodes CDR1 MNHEY and CDR2 SMNVEV (reference sequence). This CDR3 region has 13 residues. The CDR3 spells CASRVAGTYEQYF. For the CDR3, the DNA is TGTGCCAGCAGGGTAGCGGGGACCTACGAGCAGTACTTC.

The J gene is TRBJ1-5, the V gene TRBV6-1; possibly TRBD1 for D (5 bases). Between the trimmed V and J ends, which lost 0 bases and 5 bases, there was a span of 14 bases. This CDR3 is 16 amino acids long. In germline, CDR1 is MNHNS, CDR2 SASEGT. This CDR3 is CASSEAYGGRDQPQHF. CDR3 DNA: TGTGCCAGCAGTGAAGCTTATGGGGGGAGGGATCAGCCCCAGCATTTT.

J is TRBJ2-4 and V is TRBV19; the match to TRBD1 covers 10 bases. CDR3 length: 13 amino acids. With 8 bases clipped from V and 11 bases from J, the junction kept 9 bases outside the gene matches. Germline V gene sequence: CDR1 LNHDA, CDR2 SQIVND (reference sequence). CDR3 sequence reads: CASRRTGQGFQYF. The DNA for the CDR3 is TGTGCCAGTCGGCGGACGGGACAGGGGTTTCAGTACTTC.

The chain couples TRBV6-1 to TRBJ1-1; 8 bases align to TRBD1. The germline V gene encodes CDR1 MNHNS and CDR2 SASEGT. This CDR3 is 13 amino acids long. Trimming at V came to 11 bases and at J to 4 bases, leaving 9 bases not matched to a gene. The CDR3 protein is CAATRGLSTEAFF. CDR3 nucleotides: TGTGCCGCCACCAGGGGGCTCTCCACTGAAGCTTTCTTT.

The chain couples TRBV2 to TRBJ2-2; D possibly corresponds to TRBD1 (6 bases). From germline, CDR1 is SNHLY and CDR2 FYNNEI. Trimming cost V 5 bases and J 0 bases, with 10 bases left between them. This CDR3 has 15 residues. The CDR3 loop is CASSLQGSNTGELFF. The CDR3 DNA follows: TGTGCCAGCAGTCTTCAGGGGTCGAACACCGGGGAGCTGTTTTTT.